This T cell receptor beta chain came from a study of shared clonotypes between healthy human individuals. TCRdb's table, derived via immunoSEQ multiplex PCR, lists solely in-frame clones and lacks some. Of some 2.1 million clones listed, 93% are singletons. The CDR3 is 13 amino acids. V was shortened by 1 base and J by 7 bases, with 11 bases between the two germline ends. CDR1 and CDR2 from the germline V gene are SGHDN and FVKESK. Notes on this clone: Antigen unknown.

CD45RO-negative cells were positively selected for CCR7, leaving out terminally differentiated effector memory CD45RA+ cells. Regarding the study as a whole: The study found lower generation probabilities in non-shared clonotypes than in those shared by all four donors. Clonotype sharing levels among donors were expected to vary with sequencing depth.

The sequence came from a man in his late teens or twenties in good health. Some clones in this sample may be carry-over from other donors' samples. The material sequenced was naive CD8+ T cells from PBMCs. The V and J genes are TRBV14 and TRBJ2-7; possible D gene TRBD1, 5 bases. DNA for the CDR3: TGTGCCAGCAGCCAAGGTCGTTGGACAGAGCAGTACTTC. Translated, it gives CASSQGRWTEQYF.